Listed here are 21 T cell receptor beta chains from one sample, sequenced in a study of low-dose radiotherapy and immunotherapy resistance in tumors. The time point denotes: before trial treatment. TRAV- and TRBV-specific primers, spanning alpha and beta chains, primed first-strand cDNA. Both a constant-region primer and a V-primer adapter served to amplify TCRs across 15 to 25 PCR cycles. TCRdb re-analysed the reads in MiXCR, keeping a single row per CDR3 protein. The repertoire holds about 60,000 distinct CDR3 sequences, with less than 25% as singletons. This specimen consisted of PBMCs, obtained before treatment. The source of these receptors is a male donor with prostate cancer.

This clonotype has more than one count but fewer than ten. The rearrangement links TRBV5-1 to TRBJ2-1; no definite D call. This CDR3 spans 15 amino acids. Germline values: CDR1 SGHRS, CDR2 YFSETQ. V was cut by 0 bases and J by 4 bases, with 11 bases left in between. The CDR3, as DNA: TGCGCCAGCAGCTTGGGTCAGGTCTCGTACAATGAGCAGTTCTTC. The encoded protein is CASSLGQVSYNEQFF.

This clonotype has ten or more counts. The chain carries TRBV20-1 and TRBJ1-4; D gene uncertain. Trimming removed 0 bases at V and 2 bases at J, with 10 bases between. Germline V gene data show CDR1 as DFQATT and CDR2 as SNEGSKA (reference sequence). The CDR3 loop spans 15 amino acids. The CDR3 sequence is CSARERATTNEKLFF. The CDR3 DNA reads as TGCAGTGCTAGAGAACGGGCGACGACTAATGAAAAACTGTTTTTT.

The CDR3 coding sequence is TGTGCCAGCAGCCGAGGACGGTTGAACACTGAAGCTTTCTTT. This sequence encodes CASSRGRLNTEAFF. This chain links TRBV28 with TRBJ1-1, with D hard to call. CDR1 is MDHEN and CDR2 is SYDVKM in the germline V gene. The CDR3 is made up of 14 amino acids. The ends were cut back, 6 bases at V and 0 bases at J, with 11 bases in the middle.

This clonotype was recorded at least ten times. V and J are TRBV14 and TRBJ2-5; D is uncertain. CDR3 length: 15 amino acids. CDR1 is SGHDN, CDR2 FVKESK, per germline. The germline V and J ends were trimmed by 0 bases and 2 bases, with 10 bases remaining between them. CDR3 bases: TGTGCCAGCAGCCAAGATGTCCTCAGGCAAGAGACCCAGTACTTC. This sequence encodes CASSQDVLRQETQYF.

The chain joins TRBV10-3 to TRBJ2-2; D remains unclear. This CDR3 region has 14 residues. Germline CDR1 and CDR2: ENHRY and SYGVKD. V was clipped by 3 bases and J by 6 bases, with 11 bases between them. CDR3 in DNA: TGTGCCATCAGTGACCTTGCTGATGCCGGGGAGCTGTTTTTT. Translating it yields CAISDLADAGELFF.

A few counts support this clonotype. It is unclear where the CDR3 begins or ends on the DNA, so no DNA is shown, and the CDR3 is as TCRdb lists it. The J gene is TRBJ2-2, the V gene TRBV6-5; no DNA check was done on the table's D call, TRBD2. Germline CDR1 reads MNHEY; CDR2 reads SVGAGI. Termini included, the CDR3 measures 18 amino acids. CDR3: CASSYLRTSGPLGELFFF.

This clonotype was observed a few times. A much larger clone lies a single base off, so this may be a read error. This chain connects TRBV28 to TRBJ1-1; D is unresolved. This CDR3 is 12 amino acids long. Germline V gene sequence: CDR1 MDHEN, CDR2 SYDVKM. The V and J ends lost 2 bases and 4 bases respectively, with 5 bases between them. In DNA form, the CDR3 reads TGTGCCAGCAGTTTAAAGGGCACTGAAGCTTTCTTT. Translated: CASSLKGTEAFF.

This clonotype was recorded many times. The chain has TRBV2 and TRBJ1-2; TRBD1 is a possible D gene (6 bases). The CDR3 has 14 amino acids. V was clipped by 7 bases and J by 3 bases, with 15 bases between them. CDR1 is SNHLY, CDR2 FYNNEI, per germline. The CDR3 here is CASTRRGPHYGYTF. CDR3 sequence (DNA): TGTGCCAGCACCCGGCGGGGGCCACACTATGGCTACACCTTC.

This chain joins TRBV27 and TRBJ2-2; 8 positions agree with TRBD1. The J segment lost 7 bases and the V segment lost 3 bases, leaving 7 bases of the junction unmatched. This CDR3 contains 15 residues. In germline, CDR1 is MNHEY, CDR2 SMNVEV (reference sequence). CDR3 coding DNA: TGTGCCAGCAGTTTGAACAGGGGGTCCGGCGGGGAGCTGTTTTTT. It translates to CASSLNRGSGGELFF.

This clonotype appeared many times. The CDR3 bases are TGTGCCAGCAGTGAGAGAGGGCGGACTAACACTGAAGCTTTCTTT. It translates to CASSERGRTNTEAFF. The gene calls are TRBV2 and TRBJ1-1; no clear D gene. Germline values: CDR1 SNHLY, CDR2 FYNNEI. The CDR3 consists of 15 residues. Trimming cost V 3 bases and J 2 bases, with 13 bases left between them.

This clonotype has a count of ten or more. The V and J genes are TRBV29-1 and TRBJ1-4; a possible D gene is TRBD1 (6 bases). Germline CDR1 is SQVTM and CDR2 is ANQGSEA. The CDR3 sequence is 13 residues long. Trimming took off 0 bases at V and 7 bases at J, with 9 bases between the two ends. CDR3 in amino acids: CSVEDRGSEKLFF. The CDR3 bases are TGCAGCGTTGAAGACAGGGGATCTGAAAAACTGTTTTTT. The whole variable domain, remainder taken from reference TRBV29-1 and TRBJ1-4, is SAVISQKPSRDICQRGTSLTIQCQVDSQVTMMFWYRQQPGQSLTLIATANQGSEATYESGFVIDKFPISRPNLTFSTLTVSNMSPEDSSIYLCSVEDRGSEKLFFGSGTQLSVL.

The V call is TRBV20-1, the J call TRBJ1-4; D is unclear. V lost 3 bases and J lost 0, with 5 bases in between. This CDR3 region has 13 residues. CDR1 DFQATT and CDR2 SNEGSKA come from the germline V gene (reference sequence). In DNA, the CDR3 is TGCAGTGCTAGCAGGCCAACTAATGAAAAACTGTTTTTT. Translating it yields CSASRPTNEKLFF.

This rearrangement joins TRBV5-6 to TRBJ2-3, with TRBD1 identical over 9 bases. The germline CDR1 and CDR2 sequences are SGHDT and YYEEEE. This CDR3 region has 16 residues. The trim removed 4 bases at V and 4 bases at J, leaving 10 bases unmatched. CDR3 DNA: TGTGCCAGCAGCATCCCCGGGACAGGGACCGCAGATACGCAGTATTTT. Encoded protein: CASSIPGTGTADTQYF.

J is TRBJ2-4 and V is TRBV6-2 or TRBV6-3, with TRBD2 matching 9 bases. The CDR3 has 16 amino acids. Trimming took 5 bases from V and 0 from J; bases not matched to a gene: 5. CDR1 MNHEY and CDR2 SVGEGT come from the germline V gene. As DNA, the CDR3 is TGTGCCAGCAGTGAGACTAGCGGATTAGCCAAAAACATTCAGTACTTC. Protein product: CASSETSGLAKNIQYF.

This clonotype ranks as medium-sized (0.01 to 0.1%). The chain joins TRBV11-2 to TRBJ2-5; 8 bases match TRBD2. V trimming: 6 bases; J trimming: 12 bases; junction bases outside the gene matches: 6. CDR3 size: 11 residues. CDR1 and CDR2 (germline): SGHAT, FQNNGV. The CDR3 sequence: CASSTGGAEYF. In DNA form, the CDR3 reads TGTGCCAGCAGTACCGGGGGGGCCGAGTACTTC.

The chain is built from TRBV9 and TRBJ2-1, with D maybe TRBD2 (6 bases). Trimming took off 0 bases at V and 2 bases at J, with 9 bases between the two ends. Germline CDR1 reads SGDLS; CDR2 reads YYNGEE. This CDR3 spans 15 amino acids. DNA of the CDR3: TGTGCCAGCAGCGTAGACTGGGGGGCCTACAATGAGCAGTTCTTC. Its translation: CASSVDWGAYNEQFF.

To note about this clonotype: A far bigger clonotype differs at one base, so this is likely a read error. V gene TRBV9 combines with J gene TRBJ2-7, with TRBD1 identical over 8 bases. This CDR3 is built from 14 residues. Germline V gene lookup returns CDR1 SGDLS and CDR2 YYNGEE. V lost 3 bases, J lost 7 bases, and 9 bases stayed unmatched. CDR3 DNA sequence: TGTGCCAGCAGCGCCCAGGGGGCGAGAAATGAGCAGTACTTC. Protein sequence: CASSAQGARNEQYF.

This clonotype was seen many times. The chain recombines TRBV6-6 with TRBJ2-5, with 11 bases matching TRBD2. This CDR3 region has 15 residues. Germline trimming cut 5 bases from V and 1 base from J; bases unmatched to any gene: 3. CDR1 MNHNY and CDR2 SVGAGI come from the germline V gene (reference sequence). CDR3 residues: CASSPTSGIQETQYF. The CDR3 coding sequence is TGTGCCAGCAGTCCGACTAGCGGGATCCAAGAGACCCAGTACTTC.

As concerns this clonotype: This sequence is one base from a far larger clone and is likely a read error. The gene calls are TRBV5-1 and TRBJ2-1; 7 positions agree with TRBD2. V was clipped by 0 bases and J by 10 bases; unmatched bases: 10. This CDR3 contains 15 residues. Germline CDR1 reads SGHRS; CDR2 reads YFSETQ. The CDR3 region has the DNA TGCGCCAGCAGCTTGGGGCGGGAGCGAACCTACGAGCAGTTCTTC. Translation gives CASSLGRERTYEQFF.

The CDR3 sequence is CAIERDGYNEQFF. In nucleotides, the CDR3 is TGTGCCATTGAGCGGGACGGTTACAATGAGCAGTTCTTC. This rearrangement joins TRBV6-1 to TRBJ2-1; 7 nucleotides align to TRBD2. J lost 4 bases, V lost 10 bases, and 7 bases had no gene match. Germline values: CDR1 MNHNS, CDR2 SASEGT. This CDR3 spans 13 amino acids.

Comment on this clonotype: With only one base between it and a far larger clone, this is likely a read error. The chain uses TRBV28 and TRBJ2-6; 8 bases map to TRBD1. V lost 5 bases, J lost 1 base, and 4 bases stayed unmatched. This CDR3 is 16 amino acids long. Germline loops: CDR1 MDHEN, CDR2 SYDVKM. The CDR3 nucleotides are TGTGCCAGCAGTGACCGGACAGGGTCTGGGGCCAACGTCCTGACTTTC. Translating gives CASSDRTGSGANVLTF.